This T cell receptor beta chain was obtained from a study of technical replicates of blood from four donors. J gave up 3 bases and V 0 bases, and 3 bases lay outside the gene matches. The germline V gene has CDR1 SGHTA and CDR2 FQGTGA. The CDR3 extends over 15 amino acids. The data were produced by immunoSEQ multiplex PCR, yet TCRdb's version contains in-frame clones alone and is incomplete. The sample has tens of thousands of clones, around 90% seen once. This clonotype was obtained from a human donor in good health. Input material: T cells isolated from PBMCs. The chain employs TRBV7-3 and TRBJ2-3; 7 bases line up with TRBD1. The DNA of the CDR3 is TGTGCCAGCAGCTTAACAGGGGGCCTAACAGATACGCAGTATTTT. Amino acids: CASSLTGGLTDTQYF.